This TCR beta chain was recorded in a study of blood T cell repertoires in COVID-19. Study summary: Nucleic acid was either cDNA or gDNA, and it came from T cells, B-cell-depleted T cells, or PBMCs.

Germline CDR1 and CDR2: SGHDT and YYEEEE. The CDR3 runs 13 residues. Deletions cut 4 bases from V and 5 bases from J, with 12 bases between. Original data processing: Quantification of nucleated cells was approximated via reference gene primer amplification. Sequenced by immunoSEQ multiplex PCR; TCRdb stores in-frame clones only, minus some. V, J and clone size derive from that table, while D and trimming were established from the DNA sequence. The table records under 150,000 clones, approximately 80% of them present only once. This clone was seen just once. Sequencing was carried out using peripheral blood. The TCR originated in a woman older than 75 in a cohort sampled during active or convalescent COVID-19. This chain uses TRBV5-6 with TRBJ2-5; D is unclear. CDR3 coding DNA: TGTGCCAGCAGCAACGTTGCGCGGGAGACCCAGTACTTC. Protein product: CASSNVARETQYF.